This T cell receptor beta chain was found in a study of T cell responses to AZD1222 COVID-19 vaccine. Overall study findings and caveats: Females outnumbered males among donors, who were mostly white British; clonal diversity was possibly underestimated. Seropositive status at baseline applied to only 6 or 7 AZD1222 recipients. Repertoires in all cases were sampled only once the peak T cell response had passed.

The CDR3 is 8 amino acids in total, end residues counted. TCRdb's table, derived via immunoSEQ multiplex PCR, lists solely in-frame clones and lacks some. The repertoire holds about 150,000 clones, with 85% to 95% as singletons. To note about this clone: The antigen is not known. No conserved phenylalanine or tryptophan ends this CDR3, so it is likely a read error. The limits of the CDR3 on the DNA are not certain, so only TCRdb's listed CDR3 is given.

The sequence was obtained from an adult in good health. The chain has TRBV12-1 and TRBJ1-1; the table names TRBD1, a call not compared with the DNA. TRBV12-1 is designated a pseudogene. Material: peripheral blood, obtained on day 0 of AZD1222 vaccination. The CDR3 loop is CASSPGQS.